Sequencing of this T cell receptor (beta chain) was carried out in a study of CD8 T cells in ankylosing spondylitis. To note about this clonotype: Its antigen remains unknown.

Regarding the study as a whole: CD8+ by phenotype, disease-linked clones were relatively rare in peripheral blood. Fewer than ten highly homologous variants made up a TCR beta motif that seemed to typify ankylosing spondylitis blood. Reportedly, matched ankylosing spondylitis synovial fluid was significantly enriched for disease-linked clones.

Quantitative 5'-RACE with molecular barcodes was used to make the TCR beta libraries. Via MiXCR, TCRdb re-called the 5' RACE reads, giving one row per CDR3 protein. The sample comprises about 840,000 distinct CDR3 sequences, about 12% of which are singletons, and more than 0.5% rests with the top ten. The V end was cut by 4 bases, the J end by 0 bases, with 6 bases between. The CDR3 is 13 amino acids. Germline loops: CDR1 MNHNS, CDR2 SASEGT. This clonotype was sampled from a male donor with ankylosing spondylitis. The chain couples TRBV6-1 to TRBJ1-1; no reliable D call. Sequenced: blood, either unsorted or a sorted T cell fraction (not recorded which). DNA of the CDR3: TGTGCCAGCAGTGGGGTCCTGAACACTGAAGCTTTCTTT. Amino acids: CASSGVLNTEAFF.